A single sample gave rise to the 9 T cell receptor beta chains below, sequenced in a study of blood T cells in healthy people across ages. With a J-beta primer mix and a sample-barcoded 5' primer, a second PCR ran about 7 to 11 cycles. TCRdb reanalysed the 5' RACE reads using MiXCR and keeps one entry per CDR3 protein. The sample shows about 1.8 million distinct CDR3 sequences, about 50% of them seen only once. The sample consisted of blood. These receptors all stem from a woman between 40 and 50 years old in good health.

About this clonotype: The junction shows a germline mismatch at one end, possibly a read error. The rearrangement joins TRBV28 to TRBJ2-5, with D possibly matching TRBD2 (5 bases). CDR3 length equals 16 residues. The germline gives CDR1 MDHEN, CDR2 SYDVKM. The CDR3 reads CASSFGVGNLEEAQYF. The CDR3 region has the DNA TGTGCCAGCAGTTTCGGCGTCGGGAACCTAGAAGAGGCCCAGTACTTC.

The V call is TRBV7-6, the J call TRBJ2-3, with unresolved D. CDR1 and CDR2 (germline): SGHVS, FNYEAQ. The CDR3 consists of 15 residues. Trimming took off 5 bases at V and 2 bases at J, with 14 bases between the two ends. The CDR3 nucleotides read TGTGCCAGCAGCCTACAGACTGACTTCACAGATACGCAGTATTTT. This translates into CASSLQTDFTDTQYF.

The chain has TRBV20-1 and TRBJ2-7, with no clear D. The CDR3 totals 12 residues. CDR1 and CDR2 from the germline V gene are DFQATT and SNEGSKA (reference sequence). V was pared by 6 bases and J by 9 bases, with 18 bases between. The CDR3 nucleotides read TGCAGTGCCCTACTGGGGTCCCATGGGCAGTACTTC. Translating gives CSALLGSHGQYF.

This chain uses TRBV20-1 with TRBJ2-3; D is tentatively TRBD1 or TRBD2 (5 bases each). The CDR3 is 15 amino acids. The V end was cut by 0 bases, the J end by 2 bases, with 12 bases between. Germline loops: CDR1 DFQATT, CDR2 SNEGSKA (reference sequence). CDR3 loop: CSAREIRGTTDTQYF. Written as DNA, the CDR3 is TGCAGTGCTAGAGAGATACGGGGCACCACAGATACGCAGTATTTT.

A single count supports this clonotype. This chain joins TRBV4-1 and TRBJ2-7; 7 bases are shared with TRBD1. This CDR3 has 17 amino acids. CDR1 is MGHRA, CDR2 YSYEKL, per germline. V was clipped by 3 bases and J by 2 bases; unmatched bases: 13. CDR3 amino acids: CASSQEEQGRPPYEQYF. For the CDR3, the DNA is TGCGCCAGCAGCCAGGAAGAACAGGGGAGACCTCCCTACGAGCAGTACTTC.

This chain links TRBV11-3 with TRBJ2-1; tentative D call: TRBD2 (5 bases). The germline gives CDR1 SGHNT, CDR2 YENEEA. The CDR3 loop spans 15 amino acids. The ends were cut back, 4 bases at V and 9 bases at J, with 19 bases in the middle. CDR3 nucleotides: TGTGCCAGCAGCTCTACGCGGGTGGTCTTTAGTGAGCAGTTCTTC. This sequence encodes CASSSTRVVFSEQFF. Full variable domain (rest looked up from reference TRBV11-3 and TRBJ2-1): EAGVVQSPRYKIIEKKQPVAFWCNPISGHNTLYWYLQNLGQGPELLIRYENEEAVDDSQLPKDRFSAERLKGVDSTLKIQPAELGDSAVYLCASSSTRVVFSEQFFGPGTRLTVL.

This clonotype was found a few times. A single base separates this from a much larger clone, so it may be a read error. The chain employs TRBV7-9 and TRBJ2-5; D gene unclear. The J call may be incorrect, as the DNA end agrees better with TRBJ2-1. Germline CDR1 reads SEHNR; CDR2 reads FQNEAQ (reference sequence). The CDR3 loop spans 11 amino acids. CDR3 residues: CASSIQETQFF. In nucleotides, the CDR3 is TGTGCCAGCAGCATCCAAGAGACCCAGTTCTTC.

For the CDR3, the DNA is TGTGCCAGCAGTTACGGCACAGGGAAGGCAGATACGCAGTATTTT. It yields the protein CASSYGTGKADTQYF. The rearrangement joins TRBV6-5 to TRBJ2-3; possible D gene TRBD1, 6 bases. The CDR3 contains 15 residues. Germline V CDR1 and CDR2: MNHEY, SVGAGI. V was pared by 2 bases and J by 4 bases, with 13 bases between.

This sequence joins TRBV29-1 and TRBJ2-4, with D perhaps matching TRBD1 (6 bases). The CDR3 has 15 residues. The germline gives CDR1 SQVTM, CDR2 ANQGSEA. The germline V and J ends were trimmed by 4 bases and 7 bases, with 20 bases remaining between them. The CDR3, as DNA: TGCAGCGTTGGATCGCTTGGGCAGGGGATCAACATTCAGTACTTC. Translating gives CSVGSLGQGINIQYF.